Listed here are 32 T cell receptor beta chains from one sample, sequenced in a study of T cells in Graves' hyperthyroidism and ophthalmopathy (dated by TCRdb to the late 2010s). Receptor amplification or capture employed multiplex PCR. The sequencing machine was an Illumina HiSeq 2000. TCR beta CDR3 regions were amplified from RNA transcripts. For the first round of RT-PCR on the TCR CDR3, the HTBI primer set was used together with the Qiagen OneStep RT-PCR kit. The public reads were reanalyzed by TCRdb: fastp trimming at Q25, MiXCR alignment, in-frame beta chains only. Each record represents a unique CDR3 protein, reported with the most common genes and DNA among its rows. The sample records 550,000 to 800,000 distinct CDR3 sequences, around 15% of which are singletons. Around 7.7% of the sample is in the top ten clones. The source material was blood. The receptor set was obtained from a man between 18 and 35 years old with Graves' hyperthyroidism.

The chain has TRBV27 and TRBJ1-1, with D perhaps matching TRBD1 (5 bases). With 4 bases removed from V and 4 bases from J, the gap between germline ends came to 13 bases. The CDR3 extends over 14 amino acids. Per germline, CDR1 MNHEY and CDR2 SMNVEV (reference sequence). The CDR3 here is CASSSPGGTTEAFF. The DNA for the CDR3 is TGTGCCAGCAGTTCCCCCGGGGGGACCACTGAAGCTTTCTTT.

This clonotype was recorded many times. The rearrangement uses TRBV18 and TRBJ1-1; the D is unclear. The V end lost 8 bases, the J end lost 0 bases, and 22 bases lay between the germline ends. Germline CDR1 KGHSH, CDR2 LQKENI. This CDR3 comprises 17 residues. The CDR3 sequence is CASAPRGPEEMNTEAFF. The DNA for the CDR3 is TGTGCCAGCGCCCCCCGCGGTCCAGAAGAGATGAACACTGAAGCTTTCTTT.

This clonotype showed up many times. CDR3 sequence (DNA): TGTGCCATCGATAGCGGGAGAGCCTACAATGAGCAGTTCTTC. Translated, it gives CAIDSGRAYNEQFF. V is TRBV10-3 and J is TRBJ2-1; 9 positions agree with TRBD2. The CDR3 length is 14 residues. Trimming removed 8 bases from V and 2 bases from J; junction bases left unmatched: 4. The germline V gene has CDR1 ENHRY and CDR2 SYGVKD.

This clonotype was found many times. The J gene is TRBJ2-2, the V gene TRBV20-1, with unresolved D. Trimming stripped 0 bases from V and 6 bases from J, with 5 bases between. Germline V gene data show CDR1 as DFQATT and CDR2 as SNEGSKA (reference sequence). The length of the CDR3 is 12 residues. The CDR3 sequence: CSARDGPGELFF. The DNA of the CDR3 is TGCAGTGCTAGAGATGGGCCCGGGGAGCTGTTTTTT.

The CDR3 sequence: CASRTWKGAGTLGEQYF. The CDR3 DNA sequence: TGTGCCAGTAGGACCTGGAAGGGGGCGGGGACCCTCGGGGAGCAGTACTTC. The chain recombines TRBV19 with TRBJ2-7, with D perhaps TRBD1 (7 bases). V was clipped by 6 bases and J by 7 bases, with 28 bases between them. The CDR3 contains 17 residues. Germline V gene lookup returns CDR1 LNHDA and CDR2 SQIVND (reference sequence).

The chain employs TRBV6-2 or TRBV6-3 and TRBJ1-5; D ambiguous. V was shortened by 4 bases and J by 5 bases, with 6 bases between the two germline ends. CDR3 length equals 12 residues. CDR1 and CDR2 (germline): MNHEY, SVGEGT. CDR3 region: CASSFSHQPQHF. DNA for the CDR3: TGTGCCAGCAGTTTTAGTCATCAGCCCCAGCATTTT.

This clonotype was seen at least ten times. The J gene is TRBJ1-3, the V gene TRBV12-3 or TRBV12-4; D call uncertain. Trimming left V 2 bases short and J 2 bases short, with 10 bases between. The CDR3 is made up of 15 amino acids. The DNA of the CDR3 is TGTGCCAGCAGTTTAAGCGGTATAACTGGAAACACCATATATTTT. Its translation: CASSLSGITGNTIYF.

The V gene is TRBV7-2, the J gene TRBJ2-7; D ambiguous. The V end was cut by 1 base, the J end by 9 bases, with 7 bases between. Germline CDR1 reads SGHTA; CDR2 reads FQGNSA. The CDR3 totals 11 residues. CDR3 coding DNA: TGTGCCAGCAGCTTAGGGCTGGGGCAGTACTTC. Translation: CASSLGLGQYF.

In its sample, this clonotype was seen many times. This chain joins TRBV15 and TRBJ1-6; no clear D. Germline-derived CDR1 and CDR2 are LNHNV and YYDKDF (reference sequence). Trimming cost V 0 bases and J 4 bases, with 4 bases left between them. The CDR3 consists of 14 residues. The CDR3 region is CATSREVYNSPLHF. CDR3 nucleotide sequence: TGTGCCACCAGCAGAGAAGTGTATAATTCACCCCTCCACTTT. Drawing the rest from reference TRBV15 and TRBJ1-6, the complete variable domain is DAMVIQNPRYQVTQFGKPVTLSCSQTLNHNVMYWYQQKSSQAPKLLFHYYDKDFNNEADTPDNFQSRRPNTSFCFLDIRSPGLGDTAMYLCATSREVYNSPLHFGNGTRLTVT.

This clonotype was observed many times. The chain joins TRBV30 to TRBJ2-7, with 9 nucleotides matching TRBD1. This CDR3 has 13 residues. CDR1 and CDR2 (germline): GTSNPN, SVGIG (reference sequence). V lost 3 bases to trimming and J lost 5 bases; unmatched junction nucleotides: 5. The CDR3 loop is CAWREQGADEQYF. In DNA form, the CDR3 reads TGTGCCTGGAGGGAACAGGGGGCTGACGAGCAGTACTTC.

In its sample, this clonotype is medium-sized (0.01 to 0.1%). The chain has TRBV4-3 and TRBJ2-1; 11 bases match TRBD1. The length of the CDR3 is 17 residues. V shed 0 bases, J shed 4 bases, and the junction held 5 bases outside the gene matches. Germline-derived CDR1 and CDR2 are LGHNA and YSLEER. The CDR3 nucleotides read TGCGCCAGCAGCCAAGATGGGGGGACAGGGGGTTACAATGAGCAGTTCTTC. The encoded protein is CASSQDGGTGGYNEQFF.

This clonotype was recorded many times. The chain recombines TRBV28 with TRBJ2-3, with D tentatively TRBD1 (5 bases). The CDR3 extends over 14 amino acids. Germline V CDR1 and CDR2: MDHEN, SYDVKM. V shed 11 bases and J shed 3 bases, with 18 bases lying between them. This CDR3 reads CAAGAFPLTDTQYF. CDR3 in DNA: TGTGCCGCTGGGGCGTTTCCCTTAACAGATACGCAGTATTTT.

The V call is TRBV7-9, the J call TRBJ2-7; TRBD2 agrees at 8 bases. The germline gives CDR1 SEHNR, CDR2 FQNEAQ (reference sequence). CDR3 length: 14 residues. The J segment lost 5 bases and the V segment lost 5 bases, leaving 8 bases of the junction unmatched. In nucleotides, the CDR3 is TGTGCCAGCAGCGTCCGGACTAGCCTTAACGAGCAGTACTTC. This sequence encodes CASSVRTSLNEQYF.

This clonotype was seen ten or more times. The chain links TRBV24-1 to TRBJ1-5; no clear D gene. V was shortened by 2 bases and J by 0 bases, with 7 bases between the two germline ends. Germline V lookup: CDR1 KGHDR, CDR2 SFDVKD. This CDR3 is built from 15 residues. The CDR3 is CATSDSRDSNQPQHF. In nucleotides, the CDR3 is TGTGCCACCAGTGATTCCCGAGATAGCAATCAGCCCCAGCATTTT.

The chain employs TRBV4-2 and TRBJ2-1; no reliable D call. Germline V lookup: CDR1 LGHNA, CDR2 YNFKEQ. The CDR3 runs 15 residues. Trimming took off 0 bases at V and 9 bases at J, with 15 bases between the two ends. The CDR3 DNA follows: TGTGCCAGCAGCCAAGAGTCACTATATCTTGCTGAGCAGTTCTTC. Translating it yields CASSQESLYLAEQFF.

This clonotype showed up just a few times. The CDR3 bases are TGTGCCATCAGGGACGTAGTGGGGTTCGCTGAAGCTTTCTTT. As protein: CAIRDVVGFAEAFF. The chain is built from TRBV10-3 and TRBJ1-1, with unresolved D. The V gene lost 6 bases and the J gene lost 6 bases, with 17 bases spanning the gap. Germline values: CDR1 ENHRY, CDR2 SYGVKD. The CDR3 has 14 amino acids.

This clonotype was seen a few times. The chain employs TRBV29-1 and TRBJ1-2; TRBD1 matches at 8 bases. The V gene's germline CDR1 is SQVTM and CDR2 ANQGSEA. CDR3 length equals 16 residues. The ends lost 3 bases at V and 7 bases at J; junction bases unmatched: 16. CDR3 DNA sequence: TGCAGCGTTGACCGCGAAGGACAGGGAAGAGGCGTTGGCTACACCTTC. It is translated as CSVDREGQGRGVGYTF.

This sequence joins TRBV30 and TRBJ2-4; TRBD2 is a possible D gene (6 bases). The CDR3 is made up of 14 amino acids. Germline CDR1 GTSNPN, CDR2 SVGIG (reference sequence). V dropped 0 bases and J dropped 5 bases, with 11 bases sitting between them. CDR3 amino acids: CAWSVRLGENIQYF. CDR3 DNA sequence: TGTGCCTGGAGTGTACGACTAGGAGAAAACATTCAGTACTTC. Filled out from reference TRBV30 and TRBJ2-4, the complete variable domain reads SQTIHQWPATLVQPVGSPLSLECTVEGTSNPNLYWYRQAAGRGLQLLFYSVGIGQISSEVPQNLSASRPQDRQFILSSKKLLLSDSGFYLCAWSVRLGENIQYFGAGTRLSVL.

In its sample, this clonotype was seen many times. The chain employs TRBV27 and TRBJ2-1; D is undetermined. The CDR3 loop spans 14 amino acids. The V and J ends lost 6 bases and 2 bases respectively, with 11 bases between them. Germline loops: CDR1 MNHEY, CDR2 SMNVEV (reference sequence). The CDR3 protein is CASRRSATYNEQFF. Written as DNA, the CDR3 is TGTGCCAGCAGGAGGAGCGCTACCTACAATGAGCAGTTCTTC.

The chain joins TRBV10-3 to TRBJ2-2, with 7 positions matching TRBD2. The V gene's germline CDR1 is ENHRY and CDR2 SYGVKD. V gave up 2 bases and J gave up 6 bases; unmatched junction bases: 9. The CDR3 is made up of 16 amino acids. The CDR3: CAISELGTIAAGELFF. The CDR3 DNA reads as TGTGCCATCAGTGAGCTGGGGACTATTGCGGCCGGGGAGCTGTTTTTT.

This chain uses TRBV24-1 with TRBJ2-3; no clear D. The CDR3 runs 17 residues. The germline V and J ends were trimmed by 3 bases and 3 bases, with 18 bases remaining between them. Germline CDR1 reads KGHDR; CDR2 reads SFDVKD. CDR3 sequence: CATSDKSPEVGTDTQYF. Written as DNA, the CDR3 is TGTGCCACCAGTGATAAATCCCCGGAAGTTGGTACAGATACGCAGTATTTT.

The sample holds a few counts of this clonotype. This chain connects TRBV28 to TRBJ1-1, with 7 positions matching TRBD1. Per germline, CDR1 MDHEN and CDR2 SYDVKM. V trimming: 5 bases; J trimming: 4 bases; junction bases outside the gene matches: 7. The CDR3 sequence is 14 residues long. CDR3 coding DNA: TGTGCCAGCAGTCATATGACAGGGCCCACTGAAGCTTTCTTT. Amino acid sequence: CASSHMTGPTEAFF.

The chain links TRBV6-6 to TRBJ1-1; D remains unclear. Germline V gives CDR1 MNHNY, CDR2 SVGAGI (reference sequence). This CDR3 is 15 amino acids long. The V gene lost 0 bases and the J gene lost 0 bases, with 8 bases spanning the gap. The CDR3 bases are TGTGCCAGCAGTTACTCGACACAACTGAACACTGAAGCTTTCTTT. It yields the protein CASSYSTQLNTEAFF.

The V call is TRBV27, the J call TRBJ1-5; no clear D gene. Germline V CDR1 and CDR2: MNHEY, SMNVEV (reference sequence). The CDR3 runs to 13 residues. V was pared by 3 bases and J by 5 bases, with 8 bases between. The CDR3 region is CASSFGGDQPQHF. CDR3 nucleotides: TGTGCCAGCAGTTTTGGTGGGGATCAGCCCCAGCATTTT.

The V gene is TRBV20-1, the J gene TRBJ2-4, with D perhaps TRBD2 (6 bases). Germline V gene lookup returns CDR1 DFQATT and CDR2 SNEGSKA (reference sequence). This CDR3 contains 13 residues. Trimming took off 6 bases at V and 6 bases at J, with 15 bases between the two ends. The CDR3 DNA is TGCAGTGCCGCGAACCGGGGGAGAAACATTCAGTACTTC. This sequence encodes CSAANRGRNIQYF.

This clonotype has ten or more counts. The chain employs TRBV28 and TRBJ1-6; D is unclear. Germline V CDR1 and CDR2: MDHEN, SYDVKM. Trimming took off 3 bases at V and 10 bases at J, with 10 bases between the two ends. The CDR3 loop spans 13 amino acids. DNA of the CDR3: TGTGCCAGCAGTTTCCGAGGGTACTCACCCCTCCACTTT. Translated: CASSFRGYSPLHF. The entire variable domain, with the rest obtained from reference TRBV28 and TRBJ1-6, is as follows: DVKVTQSSRYLVKRTGEKVFLECVQDMDHENMFWYRQDPGLGLRLIYFSYDVKMKEKGDIPEGYSVSREKKERFSLILESASTNQTSMYLCASSFRGYSPLHFGNGTRLTVT.

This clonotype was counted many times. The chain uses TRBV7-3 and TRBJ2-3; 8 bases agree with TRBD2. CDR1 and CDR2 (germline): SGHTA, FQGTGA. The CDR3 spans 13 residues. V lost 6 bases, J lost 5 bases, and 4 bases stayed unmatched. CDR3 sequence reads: CASSPGTRDTQYF. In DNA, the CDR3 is TGTGCCAGCAGTCCCGGGACTAGAGATACGCAGTATTTT.

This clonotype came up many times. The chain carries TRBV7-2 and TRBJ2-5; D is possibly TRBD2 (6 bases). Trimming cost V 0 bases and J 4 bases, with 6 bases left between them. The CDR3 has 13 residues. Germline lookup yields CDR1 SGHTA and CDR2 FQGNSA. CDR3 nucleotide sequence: TGTGCCAGCAGCTTAGCGGGAGGAGAGACCCAGTACTTC. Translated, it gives CASSLAGGETQYF.

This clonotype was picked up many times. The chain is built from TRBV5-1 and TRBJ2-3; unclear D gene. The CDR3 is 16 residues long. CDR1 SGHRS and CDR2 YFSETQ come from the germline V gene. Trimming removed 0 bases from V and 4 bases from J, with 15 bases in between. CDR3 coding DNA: TGCGCCAGCAGCTTGGCGGTTACGGTGGGTGCAGATACGCAGTATTTT. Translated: CASSLAVTVGADTQYF.

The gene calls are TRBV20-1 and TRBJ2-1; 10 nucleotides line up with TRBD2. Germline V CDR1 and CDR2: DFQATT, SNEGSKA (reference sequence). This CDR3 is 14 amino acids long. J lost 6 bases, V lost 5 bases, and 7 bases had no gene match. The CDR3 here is CSALLAGAANEQFF. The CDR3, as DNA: TGCAGTGCTCTTCTAGCGGGGGCGGCCAATGAGCAGTTCTTC.

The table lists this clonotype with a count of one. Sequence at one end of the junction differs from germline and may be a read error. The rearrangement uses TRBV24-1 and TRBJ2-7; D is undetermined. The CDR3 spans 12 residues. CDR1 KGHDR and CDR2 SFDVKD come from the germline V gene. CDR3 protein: CATSNLSSEQYF. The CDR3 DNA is TGTGCCACCAGTAATTTAAGCTCCGAGCAGTACTTC.

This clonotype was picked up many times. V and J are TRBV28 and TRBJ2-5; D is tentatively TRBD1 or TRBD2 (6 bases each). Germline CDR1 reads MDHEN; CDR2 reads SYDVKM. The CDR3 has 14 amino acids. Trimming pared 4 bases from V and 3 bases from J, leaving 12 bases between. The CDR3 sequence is CASSWGADKETQYF. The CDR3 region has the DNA TGTGCCAGCAGTTGGGGGGCGGATAAAGAGACCCAGTACTTC.